The clone carrying this T cell receptor beta chain was counted a few times. Its antigen is not identified. This sample was taken from a study of T cells in Graves' hyperthyroidism and ophthalmopathy. General observations from the study: The model's output predicted ophthalmopathy at a median of 6.5 months prior to onset. Blood shared most expanded thyroid clonotypes above 0.001.

Looked up from germline, CDR1 is MNHNS and CDR2 is SASEGT. With 5 bases removed from V and 1 base from J, the gap between germline ends came to 11 bases. CDR3 length equals 14 residues. Uncontrolled infections, other autoimmune diseases, pregnancy or lactation led to exclusion of patients. The diagnostic basis comprised clinical symptoms, serum thyroxine and TRAb, thyroid ultrasound and orbital computed tomography. The investigators amplified TCR beta CDR3 regions from RNA transcripts. HTBI primers were used for first-round RT-PCR of the TCR CDR3. TCRdb fed the multiplex PCR reads into MiXCR, producing one record per CDR3 protein. The sample consists of 500,000 or so distinct CDR3 sequences, about 15% of them appearing once.

This clonotype was obtained from a woman younger than 45 with Graves' ophthalmopathy. Sequenced: blood. The V gene is TRBV6-1, the J gene TRBJ2-5; D might be TRBD1 (6 bases). Here the CDR3 DNA reads TGTGCCAGCAGTCAGGGGTGGTTCCAAGAGACCCAGTACTTC. Translated: CASSQGWFQETQYF.